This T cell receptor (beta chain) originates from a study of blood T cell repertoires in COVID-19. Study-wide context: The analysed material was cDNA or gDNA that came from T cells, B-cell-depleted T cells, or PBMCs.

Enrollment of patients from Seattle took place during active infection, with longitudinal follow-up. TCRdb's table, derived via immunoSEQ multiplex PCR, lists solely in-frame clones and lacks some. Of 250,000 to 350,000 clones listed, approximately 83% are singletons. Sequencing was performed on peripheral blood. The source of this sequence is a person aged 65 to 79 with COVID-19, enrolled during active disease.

The CDR3 reads CASSTLNRESNQPQHF. The CDR3 bases are TGTGCCAGCAGCACACTAAACAGGGAATCCAATCAGCCCCAGCATTTT. The genes are TRBV5-6 and TRBJ1-5; TRBD1 might be the D (6 bases). The germline V and J ends were trimmed by 4 bases and 3 bases, with 17 bases remaining between them. The CDR3 extends over 16 amino acids. Per germline, CDR1 SGHDT and CDR2 YYEEEE.